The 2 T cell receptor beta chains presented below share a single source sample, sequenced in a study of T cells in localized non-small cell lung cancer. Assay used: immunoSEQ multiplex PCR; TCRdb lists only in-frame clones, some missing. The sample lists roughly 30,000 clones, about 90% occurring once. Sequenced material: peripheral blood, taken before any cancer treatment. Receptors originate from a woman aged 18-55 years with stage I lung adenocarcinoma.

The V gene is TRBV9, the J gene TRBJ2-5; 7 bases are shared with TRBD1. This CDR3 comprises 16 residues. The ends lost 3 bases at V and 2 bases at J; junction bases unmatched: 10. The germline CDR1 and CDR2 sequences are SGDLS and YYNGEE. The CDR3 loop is CASSARTGGGQETQYF. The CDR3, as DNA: TGTGCCAGCAGCGCAAGGACAGGTGGGGGACAAGAGACCCAGTACTTC.

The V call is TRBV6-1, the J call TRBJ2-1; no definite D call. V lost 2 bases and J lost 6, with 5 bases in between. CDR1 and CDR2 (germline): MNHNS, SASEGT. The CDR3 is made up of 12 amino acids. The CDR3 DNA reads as TGTGCCAGCAGTGAATTCCTCAATGAGCAGTTCTTC. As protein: CASSEFLNEQFF.